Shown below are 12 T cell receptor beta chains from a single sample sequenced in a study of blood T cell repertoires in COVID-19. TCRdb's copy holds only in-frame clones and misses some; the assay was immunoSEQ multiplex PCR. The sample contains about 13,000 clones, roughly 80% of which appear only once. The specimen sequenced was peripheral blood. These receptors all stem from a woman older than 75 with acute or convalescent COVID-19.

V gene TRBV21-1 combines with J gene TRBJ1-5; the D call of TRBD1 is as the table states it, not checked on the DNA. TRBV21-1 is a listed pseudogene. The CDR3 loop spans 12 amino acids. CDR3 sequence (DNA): TGTGCCAGCGGACAGGGATTTCAGCCCCAGCATTTT. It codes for CASGQGFQPQHF.

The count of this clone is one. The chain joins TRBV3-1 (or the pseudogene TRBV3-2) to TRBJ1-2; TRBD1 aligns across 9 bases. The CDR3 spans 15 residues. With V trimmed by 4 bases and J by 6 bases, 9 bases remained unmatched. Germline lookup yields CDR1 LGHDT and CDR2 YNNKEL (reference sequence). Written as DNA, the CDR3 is TGTGCCAGCAGCCGAGGACAGGGGAGGCCTGATGGCTACACCTTC. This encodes CASSRGQGRPDGYTF.

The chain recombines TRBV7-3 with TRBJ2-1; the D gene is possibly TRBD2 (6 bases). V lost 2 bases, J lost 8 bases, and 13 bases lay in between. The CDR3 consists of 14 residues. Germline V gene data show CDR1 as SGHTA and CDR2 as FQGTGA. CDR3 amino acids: CASSLGASDHEQFF. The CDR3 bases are TGTGCCAGCAGCTTAGGTGCTAGCGACCATGAGCAGTTCTTC.

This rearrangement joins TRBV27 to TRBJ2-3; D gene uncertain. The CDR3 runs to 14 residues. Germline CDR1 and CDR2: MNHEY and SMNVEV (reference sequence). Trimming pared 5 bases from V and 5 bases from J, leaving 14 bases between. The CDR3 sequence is CASSTLRYGDTQYF. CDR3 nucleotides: TGTGCCAGCAGTACCTTGCGTTACGGAGATACGCAGTATTTT.

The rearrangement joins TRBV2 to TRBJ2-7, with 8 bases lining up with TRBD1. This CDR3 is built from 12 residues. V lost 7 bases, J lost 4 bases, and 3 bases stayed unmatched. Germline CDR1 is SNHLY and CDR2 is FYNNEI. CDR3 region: CASTRGQYEQYF. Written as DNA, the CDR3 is TGTGCCAGCACCAGGGGGCAATACGAGCAGTACTTC.

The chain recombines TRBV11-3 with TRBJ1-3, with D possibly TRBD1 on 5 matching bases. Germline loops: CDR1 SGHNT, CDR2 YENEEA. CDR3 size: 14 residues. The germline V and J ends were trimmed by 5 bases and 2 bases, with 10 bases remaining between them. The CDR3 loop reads CASSLGTAGNTIYF. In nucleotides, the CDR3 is TGTGCCAGCAGCCTGGGGACTGCTGGAAACACCATATATTTT.

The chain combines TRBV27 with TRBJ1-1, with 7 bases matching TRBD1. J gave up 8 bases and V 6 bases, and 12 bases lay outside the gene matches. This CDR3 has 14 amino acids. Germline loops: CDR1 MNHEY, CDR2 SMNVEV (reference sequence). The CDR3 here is CASSRQGKDFEAFF. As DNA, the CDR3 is TGTGCCAGCAGCAGACAGGGAAAAGATTTCGAAGCTTTCTTT.

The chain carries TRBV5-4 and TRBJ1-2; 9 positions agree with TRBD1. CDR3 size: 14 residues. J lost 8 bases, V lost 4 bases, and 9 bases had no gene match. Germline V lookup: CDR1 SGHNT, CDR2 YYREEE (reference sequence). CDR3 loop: CASSTYGQGRGYTF. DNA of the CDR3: TGTGCCAGCAGCACATACGGACAGGGGCGAGGCTACACCTTC.

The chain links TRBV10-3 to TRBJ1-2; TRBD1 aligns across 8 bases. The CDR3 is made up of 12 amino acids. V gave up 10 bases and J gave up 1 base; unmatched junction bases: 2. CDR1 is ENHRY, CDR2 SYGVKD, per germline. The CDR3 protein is CANGQGNYGYTF. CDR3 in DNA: TGTGCCAACGGACAGGGTAACTATGGCTACACCTTC.

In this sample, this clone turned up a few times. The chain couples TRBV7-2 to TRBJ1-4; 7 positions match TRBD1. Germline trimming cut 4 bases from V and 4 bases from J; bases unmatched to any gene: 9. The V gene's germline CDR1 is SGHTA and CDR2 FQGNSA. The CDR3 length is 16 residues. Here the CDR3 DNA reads TGTGCCAGCAGCTGGCGACAGGGTAACCTTAATGAAAAACTGTTTTTT. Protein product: CASSWRQGNLNEKLFF.

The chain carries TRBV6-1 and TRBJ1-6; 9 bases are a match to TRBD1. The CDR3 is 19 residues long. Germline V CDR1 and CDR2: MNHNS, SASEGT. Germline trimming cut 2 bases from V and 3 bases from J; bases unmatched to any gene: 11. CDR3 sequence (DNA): TGTGCCAGCAGTGAAAAGGGACAGGGAATATTAGGCTATAATTCACCCCTCCACTTT. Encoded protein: CASSEKGQGILGYNSPLHF.

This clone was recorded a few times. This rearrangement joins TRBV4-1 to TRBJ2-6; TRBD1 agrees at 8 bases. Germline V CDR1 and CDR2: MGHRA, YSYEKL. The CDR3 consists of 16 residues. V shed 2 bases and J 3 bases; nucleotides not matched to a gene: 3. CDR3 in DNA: TGCGCCAGCAGCCAACGGACAGGGAGTGGGGCCAACGTCCTGACTTTC. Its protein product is CASSQRTGSGANVLTF.